These 9 T cell receptor beta chains came from one sample sequenced in a study of CD8+ T cells in alopecia areata. Extracted from the samples, RNA was reverse transcribed into cDNA to serve as the sequencing template. The assay was immunoSEQ multiplex PCR, and TCRdb's table has in-frame clones only and misses some. The sample yields approximately 99,000 clones, 50% to 70% seen once. The sequenced sample consisted of NKG2D-low CD8+ T cells sorted from blood. The origin of the receptors is a human donor with alopecia areata.

This clone was counted only a few times. The chain is built from TRBV7-9 and TRBJ1-2; D perhaps matches TRBD1 (6 bases). Per germline, CDR1 SEHNR and CDR2 FQNEAQ (reference sequence). The CDR3 length is 16 residues. V lost 4 bases and J lost 4, with 19 bases in between. The CDR3 sequence: CASSSHIGQYGYGYTF. CDR3 bases: TGTGCCAGCAGCTCACATATAGGACAGTACGGCTATGGCTACACCTTC.

The chain carries TRBV11-2 and TRBJ2-1; 7 bases fit TRBD2. Germline V gene sequence: CDR1 SGHAT, CDR2 FQNNGV. There are 13 residues in the CDR3. After removal of 6 bases from V and 12 bases from J, the junction contained 11 bases not matched to a gene. The CDR3 loop reads CASSPEPGGGQFF. The CDR3 DNA is TGTGCCAGCAGTCCGGAACCGGGAGGAGGGCAGTTCTTC.

The chain recombines TRBV13 with TRBJ2-1; 9 bases align to TRBD2. V shed 5 bases, J shed 0 bases, and the junction held 11 bases outside the gene matches. The CDR3 loop spans 18 amino acids. Germline lookup yields CDR1 PRHDT and CDR2 FYEKMQ (reference sequence). CDR3 protein: CASSLPLAGKSSYNEQFF. CDR3 DNA sequence: TGTGCCAGCAGCCTGCCCCTAGCGGGAAAGAGCTCCTACAATGAGCAGTTCTTC. The whole variable domain, remainder taken from reference TRBV13 and TRBJ2-1, is AAGVIQSPRHLIKEKRETATLKCYPIPRHDTVYWYQQGPGQDPQFLISFYEKMQSDKGSIPDRFSAQQFSDYHSELNMSSLELGDSALYFCASSLPLAGKSSYNEQFFGPGTRLTVL.

The chain carries TRBV7-9 and TRBJ2-7; D is unclear. The ends were cut back, 5 bases at V and 3 bases at J, with 11 bases in the middle. Germline CDR1 is SEHNR and CDR2 is FQNEAQ (reference sequence). The CDR3 is made up of 13 amino acids. The CDR3 protein is CASSRGRNYEQYF. CDR3 sequence (DNA): TGTGCCAGCAGCCGCGGACGGAACTACGAGCAGTACTTC. The full variable domain, in which reference TRBV7-9 and TRBJ2-7 provide the parts outside the CDR3, is DTGVSQNPRHKITKRGQNVTFRCDPISEHNRLYWYRQTLGQGPEFLTYFQNEAQLEKSRLLSDRFSAERPKGSFSTLEIQRTEQGDSAMYLCASSRGRNYEQYFGPGTRLTVT.

This clone was counted a few times. This sequence joins TRBV29-1 and TRBJ2-1, with TRBD2 matching 9 bases. J lost 2 bases, V lost 2 bases, and 7 bases had no gene match. This CDR3 is 16 amino acids long. Germline lookup yields CDR1 SQVTM and CDR2 ANQGSEA. DNA for the CDR3: TGCAGCGTTGAAAGTCCCCTAGCGGGACCCTACAATGAGCAGTTCTTC. This codes for CSVESPLAGPYNEQFF.

This rearrangement joins TRBV29-1 to TRBJ2-7, with D possibly being TRBD1 (6 bases). Germline lookup yields CDR1 SQVTM and CDR2 ANQGSEA. The V end was cut by 6 bases, the J end by 5 bases, with 11 bases between. This CDR3 has 11 amino acids. The CDR3 DNA reads as TGCAGCGTGGGGGCGGCCCACGAGCAGTACTTC. Translation: CSVGAAHEQYF.

The count of this clone is one. The CDR3 loop reads CASSAGLLNEQFF. The CDR3 DNA follows: TGCGCCAGCAGCGCGGGACTTCTCAATGAGCAGTTCTTC. This chain connects TRBV5-1 to TRBJ2-1; tentative D call: TRBD2 (6 bases). This CDR3 has 13 residues. Trimming took 4 bases from V and 6 from J, leaving 11 bases between them. From germline, CDR1 is SGHRS and CDR2 YFSETQ.

This clone was counted a few times. J is TRBJ2-3 and V is TRBV29-1; 10 positions match TRBD2. This CDR3 is 16 amino acids long. Germline lookup yields CDR1 SQVTM and CDR2 ANQGSEA. Losses at the gene ends were 3 bases for V and 3 bases for J; bases not matched to a gene: 9. The CDR3 protein is CSVEGGLAGATDTQYF. As DNA, the CDR3 is TGCAGCGTTGAGGGGGGGCTAGCGGGAGCTACAGATACGCAGTATTTT.

J is TRBJ2-7 and V is TRBV27; the D call may be TRBD1 or TRBD2 (5 bases each). The CDR3 contains 15 residues. V was cut by 7 bases and J by 7 bases, with 23 bases left in between. Germline CDR1 and CDR2: MNHEY and SMNVEV (reference sequence). Written as DNA, the CDR3 is TGTGCCAGCAAGTTCCGGAGGACGGATTGGGGGGAGCAGTACTTC. Its protein product is CASKFRRTDWGEQYF.